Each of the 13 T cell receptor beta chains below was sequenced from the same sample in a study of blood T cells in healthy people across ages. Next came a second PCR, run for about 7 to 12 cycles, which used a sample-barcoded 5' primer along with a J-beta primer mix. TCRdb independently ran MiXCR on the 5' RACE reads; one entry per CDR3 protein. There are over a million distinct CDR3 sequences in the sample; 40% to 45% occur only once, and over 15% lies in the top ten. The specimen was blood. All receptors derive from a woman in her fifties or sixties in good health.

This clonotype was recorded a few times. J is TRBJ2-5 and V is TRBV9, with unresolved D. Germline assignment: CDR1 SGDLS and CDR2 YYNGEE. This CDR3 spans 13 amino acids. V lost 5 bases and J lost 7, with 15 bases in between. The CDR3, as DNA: TGTGCCAGCAGAAGGACGGGCTACGGGACCCAGTACTTC. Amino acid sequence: CASRRTGYGTQYF.

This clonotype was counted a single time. CDR3 amino acids: CSVRRISGPAAYEQYF. The DNA of the CDR3 is TGCAGCGTTCGAAGAATTAGCGGCCCTGCGGCTTACGAGCAGTACTTC. The V and J genes are TRBV29-1 and TRBJ2-5; TRBD2 is a possible D gene (6 bases). The J call may not be correct, given that the DNA end is closer to TRBJ2-7. The CDR3 consists of 16 residues. Germline V CDR1 and CDR2: SQVTM, ANQGSEA.

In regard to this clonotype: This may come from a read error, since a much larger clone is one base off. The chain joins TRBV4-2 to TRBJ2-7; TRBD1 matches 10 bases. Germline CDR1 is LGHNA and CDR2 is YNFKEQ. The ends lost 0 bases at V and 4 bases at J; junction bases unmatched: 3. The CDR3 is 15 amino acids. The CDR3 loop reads CASSQDADRGYEQYF. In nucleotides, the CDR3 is TGTGCCAGCAGCCAAGATGCGGACAGGGGGTACGAGCAGTACTTC.

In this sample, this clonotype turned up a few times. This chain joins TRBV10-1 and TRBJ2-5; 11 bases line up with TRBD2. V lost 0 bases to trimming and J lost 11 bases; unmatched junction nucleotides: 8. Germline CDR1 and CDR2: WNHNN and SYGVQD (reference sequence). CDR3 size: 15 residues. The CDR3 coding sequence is TGCGCCAGCAGTGAGTCCGGACTAGCGGGTGGGAGGCAGTACTTC. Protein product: CASSESGLAGGRQYF.

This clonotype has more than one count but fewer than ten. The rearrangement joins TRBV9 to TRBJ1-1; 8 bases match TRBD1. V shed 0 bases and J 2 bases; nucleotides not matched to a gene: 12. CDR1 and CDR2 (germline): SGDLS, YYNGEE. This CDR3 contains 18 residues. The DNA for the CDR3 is TGTGCCAGCAGCGTAGGACAGGGGATCACTTCGTCCAACACTGAAGCTTTCTTT. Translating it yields CASSVGQGITSSNTEAFF.

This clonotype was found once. CDR3 bases: TGTGCCAGCCTCGAAGCAGGGTCGGCCGAGCAGTACTTC. Protein sequence: CASLEAGSAEQYF. The chain uses TRBV6-6 and TRBJ2-5; D is possibly TRBD1 (5 bases). Near its end, the DNA agrees better with TRBJ2-7, so the J call may be wrong. The CDR3 contains 13 residues. Germline CDR1 and CDR2: MNHNY and SVGAGI (reference sequence).

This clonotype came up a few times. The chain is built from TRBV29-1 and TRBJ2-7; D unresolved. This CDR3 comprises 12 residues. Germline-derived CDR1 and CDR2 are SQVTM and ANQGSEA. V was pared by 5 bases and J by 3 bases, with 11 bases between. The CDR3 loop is CSVSRDGYEQYF. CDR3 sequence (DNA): TGCAGCGTTTCCCGTGACGGCTACGAGCAGTACTTC.

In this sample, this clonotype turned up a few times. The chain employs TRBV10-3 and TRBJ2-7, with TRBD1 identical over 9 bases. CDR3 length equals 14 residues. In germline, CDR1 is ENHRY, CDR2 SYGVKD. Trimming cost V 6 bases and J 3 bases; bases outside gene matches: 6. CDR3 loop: CAIREPGQGYEQYF. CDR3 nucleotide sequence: TGTGCCATCAGGGAGCCGGGACAGGGCTACGAGCAGTACTTC.

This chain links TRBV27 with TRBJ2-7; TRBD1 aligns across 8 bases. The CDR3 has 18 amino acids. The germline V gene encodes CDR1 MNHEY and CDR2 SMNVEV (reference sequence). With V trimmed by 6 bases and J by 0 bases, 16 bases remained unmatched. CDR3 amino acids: CASRARGTGLLSSYEQYF. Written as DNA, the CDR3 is TGTGCCAGCAGGGCCCGGGGGACAGGCCTTCTTAGCTCCTACGAGCAGTACTTC.

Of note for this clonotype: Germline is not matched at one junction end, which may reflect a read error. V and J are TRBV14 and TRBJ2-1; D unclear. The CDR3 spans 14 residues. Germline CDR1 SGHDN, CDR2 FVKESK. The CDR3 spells CASSRVGSCNEQFF. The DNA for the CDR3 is TGTGCCAGCAGCCGAGTGGGTTCCTGCAATGAGCAGTTCTTC.

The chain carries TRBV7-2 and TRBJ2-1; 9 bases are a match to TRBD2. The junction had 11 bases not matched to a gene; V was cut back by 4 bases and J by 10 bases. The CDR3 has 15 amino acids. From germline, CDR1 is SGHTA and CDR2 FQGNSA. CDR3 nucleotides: TGTGCCAGCAGCTCTAGCGGGATTGGCTCCTACGAGCAGTTCTTC. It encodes CASSSSGIGSYEQFF.

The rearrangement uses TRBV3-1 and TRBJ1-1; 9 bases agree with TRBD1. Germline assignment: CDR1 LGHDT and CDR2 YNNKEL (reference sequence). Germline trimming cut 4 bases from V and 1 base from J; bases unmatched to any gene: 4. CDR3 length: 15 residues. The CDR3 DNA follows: TGTGCCAGCAGCCGAGACAGGGGGACGAACACTGAAGCTTTCTTT. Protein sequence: CASSRDRGTNTEAFF.

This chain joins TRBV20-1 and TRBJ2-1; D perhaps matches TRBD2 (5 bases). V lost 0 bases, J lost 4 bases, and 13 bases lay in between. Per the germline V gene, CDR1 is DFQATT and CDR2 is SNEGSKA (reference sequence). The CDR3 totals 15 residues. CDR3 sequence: CSARDHGKTYNEQFF. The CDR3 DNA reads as TGCAGTGCTAGAGACCACGGGAAAACATACAATGAGCAGTTCTTC.